These T cell receptor beta chains were read from a single sample in a study of identical twins. In TCRdb, the 5' RACE reads were re-called with MiXCR into one record per CDR3 protein. The table has hundreds of thousands of distinct CDR3 sequences, roughly 6.2% seen once; the top ten hold 1.5% to 2%. What was sequenced was naive T cells sorted from blood. These receptors all come from a young man in good health. The CDR3 runs from the conserved cysteine through the conserved F or W. D genes are given only for firm matches. Clone size appears in some rows only: once, few, many, or a class for an expanded clone.

DNA,CDR3,D,J,V,size
TGTGCCAGCAGCCTTATAGCGGGAGGGCCCGCAGATACGCAGTATTTT,CASSLIAGGPADTQYF,TRBD2,TRBJ2-3,TRBV7-3,few
TGCAGTGCTCCGACCACTAGCGGGAGGGCGACAGATACGCAGTATTTT,CSAPTTSGRATDTQYF,TRBD2,TRBJ2-3,TRBV20-1,many
TGCAGTGCTAGAACCTTAGCGGGAGGGCCCTATGAGCAGTTCTTC,CSARTLAGGPYEQFF,TRBD2,TRBJ2-1,TRBV20-1,NA
TGTGCCAGCAGTTTAATCGGAGGGGAACAAGAGACCCAGTACTTC,CASSLIGGEQETQYF,NA,TRBJ2-5,TRBV12-3/TRBV12-4,few
TGCAGCGTTGTTTTTGTCGGCAGGCTTTACGAGCAGTACTTC,CSVVFVGRLYEQYF,NA,TRBJ2-7,TRBV29-1,few
TGTGCCATCAGTGCAGGAGACTACTCCTACAATGAGCAGTTCTTC,CAISAGDYSYNEQFF,NA,TRBJ2-1,TRBV10-3,NA
TGTGCCAGCAGCTTAGTATCCAGGGTCGCAAACACCATATATTTT,CASSLVSRVANTIYF,NA,TRBJ1-3,TRBV11-2,few
TGTGCCAGCAGCTTAGGTGCCCAGGACACTAGCACAGATACGCAGTATTTT,CASSLGAQDTSTDTQYF,NA,TRBJ2-3,TRBV7-2,many
TGTGCCAGCAGCCTCCCCGAGGGAGGCGGGGAGCTGTTTTTT,CASSLPEGGGELFF,NA,TRBJ2-2,TRBV5-5,few
TGTGCCAGCAGCATGGGACTACCCAATGAGCAGTTCTTC,CASSMGLPNEQFF,TRBD2,TRBJ2-1,TRBV7-8,NA
TGTGCCAGCAGTGACACCGGGACGCTATCCCACTATGGCTACACCTTC,CASSDTGTLSHYGYTF,NA,TRBJ1-2,TRBV25-1,NA
TGTGCCAGCAGTGAACAAAGGGACTCCATGAACACCGGGGAGCTGTTTTTT,CASSEQRDSMNTGELFF,NA,TRBJ2-2,TRBV6-1,NA
TGTGCCAGCAGTGAAGGGCTAGCGGGCTCGCAGTTCTTC,CASSEGLAGSQFF,TRBD2,TRBJ2-1,TRBV2,few
TGCCACCCCCAGGGTCATGTAACCGGGGAGCTGTTTTTT,CHPQGHVTGELFF,NA,TRBJ2-2,TRBV29-1,many
TGCAGCGTTGGCCGGACTGCTAGCACAGATACGCAGTATTTT,CSVGRTASTDTQYF,NA,TRBJ2-3,TRBV29-1,many
TGTGCCAGCAGCTTGGGGAGGCTGAGCACAGATACGCAGTATTTT,CASSLGRLSTDTQYF,NA,TRBJ2-3,TRBV7-9,many
TGTGCCAGCAGTTTAGCTACGGGGGACCTCTCCTACGAGCAGTACTTC,CASSLATGDLSYEQYF,NA,TRBJ2-7,TRBV27,few
TGTGCCAGCAGCCACGGACAGAATCAGCCCCAGCATTTT,CASSHGQNQPQHF,NA,TRBJ1-5,TRBV12-3/TRBV12-4,many
TGTGCCAGCAGGGCTCGGACAGGGAGCACAGATACGCAGTATTTT,CASRARTGSTDTQYF,TRBD1,TRBJ2-3,TRBV12-3/TRBV12-4,few
TGCAGTTCCGGACAGGGTGAGGTCTATGAGCAGTTCTTC,CSSGQGEVYEQFF,TRBD1,TRBJ2-1,TRBV29-1,many
TGTGCCAGCAAAGTCCCGGGACAGGGCTCGCAGTACTTC,CASKVPGQGSQYF,TRBD1,TRBJ2-7,TRBV12-3/TRBV12-4,many
TGTGCCACCAGCAGAGTGATGGACTTAAGGAACACCGGGGAGCTGTTTTTT,CATSRVMDLRNTGELFF,NA,TRBJ2-2,TRBV15,many
TGTGCCAGCAGTTACGCTGAGGGGACAGCGACCCAGTACTTC,CASSYAEGTATQYF,TRBD1,TRBJ2-5,TRBV6-5,many
TGTGCCAGCAGTTTATCAAGCAGGCCTGCTGGGGCCAACGTCCTGACTTTC,CASSLSSRPAGANVLTF,NA,TRBJ2-6,TRBV27,NA
TGTGCCAGCAGTTTAGTCCGCCTAGCAAGGTTGAACACTGAAGCTTTCTTT,CASSLVRLARLNTEAFF,NA,TRBJ1-1,TRBV12-3/TRBV12-4,many
TGTGCCAGTAAGGTATCGGCAGAGCCGTACCCCGGGGAGCTGTTTTTT,CASKVSAEPYPGELFF,NA,TRBJ2-2,TRBV19,few
TGCAGTGCCGACCTTTTAAAGACAGGGGGACGAGAGACCCAGTACTTC,CSADLLKTGGRETQYF,TRBD1,TRBJ2-5,TRBV20-1,many
TGTGCCAGCAGCGCGGCCAGGGGACGGTTGGATGAGCAGTTCTTC,CASSAARGRLDEQFF,NA,TRBJ2-1,TRBV5-4,once
TGCGCCAGCAGGGGGACCGCGAACGTCGAGCAGTACTTC,CASRGTANVEQYF,NA,TRBJ2-7,TRBV5-1,few
TGTGCCAGCAGGGAAATCGGGTGGGATCAGTTCTTC,CASREIGWDQFF,NA,TRBJ2-1,TRBV12-3/TRBV12-4,few
TGTGCCAGCAGCCCCGCGACAGCGGGAGGTATCAATGAGCAGTTCTTC,CASSPATAGGINEQFF,TRBD2,TRBJ2-1,TRBV4-2,few
TGTGCCATCAGTCGGGACAGAGCCAGCTCTGGAAACACCATATATTTT,CAISRDRASSGNTIYF,TRBD1,TRBJ1-3,TRBV10-3,many
TGTGCCAGCAGTTTGATAGGTGGGGGGAACACCGGGGAGCTGTTTTTT,CASSLIGGGNTGELFF,NA,TRBJ2-2,TRBV12-3/TRBV12-4,many
TGCAGCGTTGAAGATCCGGATAGGCTCGGGGACGAGCAGTACTTC,CSVEDPDRLGDEQYF,NA,TRBJ2-7,TRBV29-1,many
TGCAGTGCTCCCGCTAGTGGACTAGCGGAGACCCAGTACTTC,CSAPASGLAETQYF,TRBD2,TRBJ2-5,TRBV20-1,few
TGTGCCAGCAGTTTACTGGTAGCCAAAAACATTCAGTACTTC,CASSLLVAKNIQYF,NA,TRBJ2-4,TRBV28,many
TGCAGCGTTGTAGGAGCAGACCAATTCCGACAAGAGACCCAGTACTTC,CSVVGADQFRQETQYF,NA,TRBJ2-5,TRBV29-1,many
TGTGCCAGCAGCCGACAGGGGGCTCGGACTAGCGGGACCGGGGAGCTGTTTTTT,CASSRQGARTSGTGELFF,NA,TRBJ2-2,TRBV11-1,NA
TGCGCCAGCAGCTTGGCCCGGACTAGCGGTAACTACGAGCAGTACTTC,CASSLARTSGNYEQYF,TRBD2,TRBJ2-7,TRBV5-1,NA
TGTGCCAGCAGCTTCTCCATAACTAGCACAGATACGCAGTATTTT,CASSFSITSTDTQYF,NA,TRBJ2-3,TRBV7-3,few
TGCAGTGCTAGGTCCTCAAACTATGGCTACACCTTC,CSARSSNYGYTF,NA,TRBJ1-2,TRBV20-1,many
TGCAGCGTTCAGCCCCAGCGGGGGTTTCAGTACTTC,CSVQPQRGFQYF,TRBD2,TRBJ2-4,TRBV29-1,NA
TGCGCCAGCAGCTTGCGAGGGGATGAAAAACTGTTTTTT,CASSLRGDEKLFF,NA,TRBJ1-4,TRBV5-1,NA
TGCAGTGCTAGAAATAGCGGGGTTAATGAGCAGTTCTTC,CSARNSGVNEQFF,TRBD2,TRBJ2-1,TRBV20-1,few
TGTGCCAGCAGCACCGGACAGTCCGATGAGCAGTTCTTC,CASSTGQSDEQFF,NA,TRBJ2-1,TRBV12-3/TRBV12-4,many
TGTGCCAGCAGCCACTTACGGACTAGCGGAGTGCAAGAGACCCAGTACTTC,CASSHLRTSGVQETQYF,TRBD2,TRBJ2-5,TRBV3-1,few
TGTGCCAGCAGCTTAAGACAGAATGAAAAACTGTTTTTT,CASSLRQNEKLFF,NA,TRBJ1-4,TRBV7-9,many
TGTGCCAGCAGCCTTAACCGAGGGGGGGACAGCCCCTACGAGCAGTACTTC,CASSLNRGGDSPYEQYF,NA,TRBJ2-7,TRBV9,many
TGTGCCAGCAGCGTATCCGGGACAGGGATCTACAATGAGCAGTTCTTC,CASSVSGTGIYNEQFF,TRBD1,TRBJ2-1,TRBV9,many
TGTGCCAGCAGCCAAGATTCGGGCCTAGCGGGAGAGCCAGGGCAGTACTTC,CASSQDSGLAGEPGQYF,TRBD2,TRBJ2-7,TRBV3-1,few
TGTGCCATCAGCCTCGGGGGGCTTGCATCCTACAATGAGCAGTTCTTC,CAISLGGLASYNEQFF,NA,TRBJ2-1,TRBV10-3,many
TGCAGCGTGAGAGGCGGGAACACCGGGGAGCTGTTTTTT,CSVRGGNTGELFF,NA,TRBJ2-2,TRBV29-1,many
TGCGCCAGCAGCCACCCGACAGGGAACACCGGGGAGCTGTTTTTT,CASSHPTGNTGELFF,NA,TRBJ2-2,TRBV4-1,few
TGTGCCAGCAGTTACTGGGAAGAAAATAATTCACCCCTCCACTTT,CASSYWEENNSPLHF,NA,TRBJ1-6,TRBV6-5,NA
TGCAGTGCTAGGAGGGCTAGCGGTCGCTACGAGCAGTACTTC,CSARRASGRYEQYF,TRBD2,TRBJ2-7,TRBV20-1,NA
TGCAGCCCCCGCCTTGTCGATGAGCAGTTCTTC,CSPRLVDEQFF,NA,TRBJ2-1,TRBV29-1,few
TGTGCCAGCTACAGGGGGCCCACCGGGGAGCTGTTTTTT,CASYRGPTGELFF,TRBD1,TRBJ2-2,TRBV12-3/TRBV12-4,few
TGCGCCAGCAGCCCCCAGGTGGGGACTTACAATGAGCAGTTCTTC,CASSPQVGTYNEQFF,NA,TRBJ2-1,TRBV5-1,NA
TGTGCCAGCAGTAACCCTACGGGACTAGCGGGAGTCGAGCAGTACTTC,CASSNPTGLAGVEQYF,TRBD2,TRBJ2-7,TRBV2,few